This T cell receptor beta chain came from a study of cytomegalovirus exposure and HLA in healthy donors. For the study at large: It was reported in a later analysis that the same platform had been used for the roughly 110 validation repertoires as for the approximately 730 first-cohort repertoires.

Data came from immunoSEQ multiplex PCR; TCRdb stores just in-frame clones and leaves some out. The profile shows some 64,000 clones, around 97% of them singletons. The germline CDR1 and CDR2 sequences are SEHNR and FQNEAQ (reference sequence). This CDR3 contains 13 residues. Trimming removed 5 bases at V and 0 bases at J, with 7 bases between. A remark on this clone: Its antigen is as yet unknown.

Study conclusions and caveats: According to a subsequent analysis, TCR clusters from the first cohort were inclined to appear together in the 120 validation repertoires. Among TCR beta chains, those listed as cytomegalovirus-associated numbered about 150.

The receptor was derived from a woman aged 18-35 years in good health and CMV-seropositive. The source material was PBMCs. The chain carries TRBV7-9 and TRBJ1-1; D is unresolved. CDR3 nucleotide sequence: TGTGCCAGCAGCATGACACTGAACACTGAAGCTTTCTTT. Protein sequence: CASSMTLNTEAFF. Drawing the rest from reference TRBV7-9 and TRBJ1-1, the complete variable domain is DTGVSQNPRHKITKRGQNVTFRCDPISEHNRLYWYRQTLGQGPEFLTYFQNEAQLEKSRLLSDRFSAERPKGSFSTLEIQRTEQGDSAMYLCASSMTLNTEAFFGQGTRLTVV.